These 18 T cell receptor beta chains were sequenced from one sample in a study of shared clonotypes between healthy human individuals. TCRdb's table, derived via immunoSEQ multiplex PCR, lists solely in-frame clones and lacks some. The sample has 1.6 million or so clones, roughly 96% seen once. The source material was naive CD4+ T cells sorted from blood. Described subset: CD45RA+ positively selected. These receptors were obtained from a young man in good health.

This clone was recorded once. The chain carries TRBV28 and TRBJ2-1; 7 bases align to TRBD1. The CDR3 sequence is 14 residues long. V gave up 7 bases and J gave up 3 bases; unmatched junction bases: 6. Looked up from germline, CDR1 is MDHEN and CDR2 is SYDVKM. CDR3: CASTLTGYYNEQFF. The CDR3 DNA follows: TGTGCCAGCACCCTGACAGGGTACTACAATGAGCAGTTCTTC.

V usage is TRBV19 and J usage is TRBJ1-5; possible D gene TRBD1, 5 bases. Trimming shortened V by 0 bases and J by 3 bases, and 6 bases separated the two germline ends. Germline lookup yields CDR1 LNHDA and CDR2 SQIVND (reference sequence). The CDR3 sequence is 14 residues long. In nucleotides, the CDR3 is TGTGCCAGTAGTATAGACAGGGACAATCAGCCCCAGCATTTT. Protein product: CASSIDRDNQPQHF.

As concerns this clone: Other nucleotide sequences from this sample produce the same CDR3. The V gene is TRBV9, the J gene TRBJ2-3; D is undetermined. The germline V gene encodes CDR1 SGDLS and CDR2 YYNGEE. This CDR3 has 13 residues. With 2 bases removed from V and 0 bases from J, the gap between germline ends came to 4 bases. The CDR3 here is CASSVGSTDTQYF. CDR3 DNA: TGTGCCAGCAGCGTCGGAAGCACAGATACGCAGTATTTT.

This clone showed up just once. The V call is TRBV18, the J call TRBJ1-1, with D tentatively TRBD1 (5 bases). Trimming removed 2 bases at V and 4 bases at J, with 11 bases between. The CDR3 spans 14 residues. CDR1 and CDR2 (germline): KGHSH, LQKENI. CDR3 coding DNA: TGTGCCAGCTCACCATCCCAGGGACCCACTGAAGCTTTCTTT. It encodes CASSPSQGPTEAFF.

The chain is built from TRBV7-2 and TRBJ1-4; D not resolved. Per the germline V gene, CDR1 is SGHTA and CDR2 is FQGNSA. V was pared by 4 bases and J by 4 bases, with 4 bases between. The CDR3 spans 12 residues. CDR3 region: CASSSVNEKLFF. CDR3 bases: TGTGCCAGCAGCTCCGTTAATGAAAAACTGTTTTTT.

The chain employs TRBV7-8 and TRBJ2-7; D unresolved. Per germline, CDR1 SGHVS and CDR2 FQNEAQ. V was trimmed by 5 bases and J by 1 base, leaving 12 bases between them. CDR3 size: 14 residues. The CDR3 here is CASSPVRLSYEQYF. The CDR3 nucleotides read TGTGCCAGCAGCCCAGTGCGCCTTTCCTACGAGCAGTACTTC.

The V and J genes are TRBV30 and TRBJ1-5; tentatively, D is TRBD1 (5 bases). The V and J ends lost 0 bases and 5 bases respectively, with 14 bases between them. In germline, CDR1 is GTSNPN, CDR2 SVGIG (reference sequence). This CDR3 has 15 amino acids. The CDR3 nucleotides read TGTGCCTGGAGTGTACATTCAGGGCCCGATCAGCCCCAGCATTTT. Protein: CAWSVHSGPDQPQHF.

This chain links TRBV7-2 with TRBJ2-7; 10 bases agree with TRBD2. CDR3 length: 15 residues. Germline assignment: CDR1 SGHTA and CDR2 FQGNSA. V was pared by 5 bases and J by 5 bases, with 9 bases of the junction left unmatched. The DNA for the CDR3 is TGTGCCAGCAGCCCCCCAGCGGGAGGGACCCACGAGCAGTACTTC. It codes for CASSPPAGGTHEQYF.

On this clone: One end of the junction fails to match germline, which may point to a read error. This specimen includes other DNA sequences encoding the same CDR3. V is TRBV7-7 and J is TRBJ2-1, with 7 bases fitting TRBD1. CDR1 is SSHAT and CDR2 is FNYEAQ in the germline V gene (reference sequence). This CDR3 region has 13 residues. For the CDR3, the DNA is TGTGCTAGCAGCCCGGGACAGTACAATGAGCAGTTCTTC. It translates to CASSPGQYNEQFF. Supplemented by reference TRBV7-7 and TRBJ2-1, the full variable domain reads GAGVSQSPRYKVTKRGQDVTLRCDPISSHATLYWYQQALGQGPEFLTYFNYEAQPDKSGLPSDRFSAERPEGSISTLTIQRTEQRDSAMYRCASSPGQYNEQFFGPGTRLTVL.

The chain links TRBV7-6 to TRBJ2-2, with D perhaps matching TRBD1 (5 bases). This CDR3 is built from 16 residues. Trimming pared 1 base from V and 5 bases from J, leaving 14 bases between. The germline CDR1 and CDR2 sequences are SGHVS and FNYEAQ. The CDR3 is CASSLGAAGSTGELFF. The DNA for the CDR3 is TGTGCCAGCAGCTTAGGGGCGGCAGGGTCGACCGGGGAGCTGTTTTTT.

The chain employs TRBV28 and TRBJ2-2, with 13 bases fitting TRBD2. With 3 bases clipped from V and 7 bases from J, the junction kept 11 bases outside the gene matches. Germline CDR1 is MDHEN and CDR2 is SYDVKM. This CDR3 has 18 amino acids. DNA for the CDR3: TGTGCCAGCAGTTTCCCAACTAGCGGGAGGGCCGTTGGCGGGGAGCTGTTTTTT. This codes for CASSFPTSGRAVGGELFF.

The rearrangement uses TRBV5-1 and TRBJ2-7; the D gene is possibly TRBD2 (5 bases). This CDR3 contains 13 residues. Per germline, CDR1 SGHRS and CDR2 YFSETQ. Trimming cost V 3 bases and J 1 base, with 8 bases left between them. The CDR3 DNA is TGCGCCAGCAGCTATCCGGGATCCTACGAGCAGTACTTC. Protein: CASSYPGSYEQYF.

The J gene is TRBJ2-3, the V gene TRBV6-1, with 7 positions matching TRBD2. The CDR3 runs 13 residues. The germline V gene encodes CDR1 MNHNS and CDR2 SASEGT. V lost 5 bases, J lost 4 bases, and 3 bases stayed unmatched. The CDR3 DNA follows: TGTGCCAGCAGTCCCGCGGGAGCAGATACGCAGTATTTT. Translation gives CASSPAGADTQYF.

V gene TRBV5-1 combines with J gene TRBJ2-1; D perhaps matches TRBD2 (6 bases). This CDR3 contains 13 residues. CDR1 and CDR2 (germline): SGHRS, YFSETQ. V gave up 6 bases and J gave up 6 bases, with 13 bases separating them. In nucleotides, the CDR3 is TGCGCCAGCACTGGGACCGGGGGCAATGAGCAGTTCTTC. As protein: CASTGTGGNEQFF.

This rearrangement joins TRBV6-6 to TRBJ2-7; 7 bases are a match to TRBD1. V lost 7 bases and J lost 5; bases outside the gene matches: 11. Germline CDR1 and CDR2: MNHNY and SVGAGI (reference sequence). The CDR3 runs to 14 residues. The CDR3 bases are TGTGCCAGCACCAAAGAGGGACAGTTCCACGAGCAGTACTTC. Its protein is CASTKEGQFHEQYF.

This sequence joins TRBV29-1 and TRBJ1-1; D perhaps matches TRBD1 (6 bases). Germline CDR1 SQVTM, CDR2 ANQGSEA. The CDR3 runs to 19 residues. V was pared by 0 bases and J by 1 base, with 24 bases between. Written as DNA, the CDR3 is TGCAGCGTTGAAGATCTGGCTTGGGGGGGCGCGGGAAAGAACACTGAAGCTTTCTTT. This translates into CSVEDLAWGGAGKNTEAFF.

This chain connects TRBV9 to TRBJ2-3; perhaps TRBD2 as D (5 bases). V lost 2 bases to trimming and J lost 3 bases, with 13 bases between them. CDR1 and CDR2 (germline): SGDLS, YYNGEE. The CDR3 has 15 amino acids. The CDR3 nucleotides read TGTGCCAGCAGCGTCTCAGGACTCCCAACAGATACGCAGTATTTT. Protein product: CASSVSGLPTDTQYF.

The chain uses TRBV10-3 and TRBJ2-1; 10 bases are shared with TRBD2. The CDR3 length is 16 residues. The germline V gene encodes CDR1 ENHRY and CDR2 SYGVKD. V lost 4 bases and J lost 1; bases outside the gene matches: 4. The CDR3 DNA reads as TGTGCCATCAGTGGTCCTAGCGGGAGTTCCTACAATGAGCAGTTCTTC. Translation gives CAISGPSGSSYNEQFF.